The following is a T cell receptor (beta chain) sequence with its context. There is no known antigen for this receptor. Base qualities are not recorded, but no much larger clone differs from it by a single base. Libraries were made using the immunoSEQ multiplex PCR assay. For the multiplex PCR, a mixture combining 60 forward primers for TCR Vbeta segments and 13 reverse primers for TCR Jbeta segments was used. The CDR3 region of rearranged TCR beta genes was amplified from genomic DNA with a multiplex PCR assay. The Illumina HiSeq System was used to sequence the amplified TCR beta libraries as 87-base-pair reads. The paper's processing steps were these. A later analysis counted about 82 million unique TCR beta chains across the 550 to 800 repertoires, and approximately 11 million of these chains were shared by at least two donors. To remove PCR and sequencing errors, raw reads were error-corrected and collapsed into unique sequences using a nearest-neighbor algorithm that merged closely related sequences. CDR3 sequences were aligned to IMGT reference sequences to assign V, D and J gene segments. Each retained sequence needed at least a six-nucleotide match to both a V gene segment and a J gene segment. Rearrangements were classified as productive when the CDR3 lacked stop codons and remained in frame with V and J, and all other rearrangements were classified as non-productive. CDR3 was defined according to IMGT convention as the region running from the second conserved V-encoded cysteine to the conserved J-encoded phenylalanine. Sequences without an unambiguous match to a single V gene segment were excluded from the earlier analysis of about 640 of the donors. An earlier analysis of 500 to 600 of the donors classified V segments as functional when productive rearrangements were above 56.7% and as segregating when the standard deviation between donors was above 5%. A statistical classification framework was developed to diagnose cytomegalovirus status using the catalog of TCR beta chain sequences. In a later analysis, TCR nucleotide sequences were compared against IMGT/GENE-DB human TR gene sequences so that V and J genes could be assigned. A later analysis assigned CDR3 sequences and most-parsimonious VDJ recombination scenarios with the TCRdist pipeline. In a later analysis, each TCR beta chain was defined by its CDR3 amino acid sequence together with its V-gene family, and reads lacking a unique V-gene family were excluded. To address suspected cross-contamination and a sequencing artifact, a later analysis removed a few hundred highly shared, low-generation-probability nucleotide sequences. In a later analysis, a clonal expansion index for each public chain was calculated from normalized within-repertoire ranks of inferred template counts. In a later analysis, generation probabilities were computed using a VDJ recombination model fitted to out-of-frame rearrangements, and the results were checked against IGoR. In a later analysis, hypergeometric tests were used to score TCR-TCR, TCR-HLA and TCR-CMV co-occurrence, with a repertoire-size bias correction applied to TCR pairs. In a later analysis, false discovery rates were estimated by permuting HLA or CMV assignments 20 times. In a later analysis, co-occurring TCRs were grouped with DBSCAN, and TCRdist sequence similarity was added when clustering was performed within HLA-allele-positive subsets. For co-occurrence clustering, repertoires with fewer than 30,000 or more than 120,000 public chains were excluded, along with 5 or 6 repertoires with anomalous nucleotide sharing. TCRdb took over this immuneACCESS table, retaining in-frame rearrangements with V and J assigned. Such tables are incomplete; in checked studies, under half of the missing clones stem from an unresolved V gene, and the remainder is unexplained. D and trimming come from the DNA, and the V and J calls and clone size come from that table. This sample comprises fewer than 200,000 clones, about 80% of them detected only once. Of the sample, roughly 4.7% falls within the top ten clones.

This sample was taken from a study of cytomegalovirus exposure and HLA in healthy donors (TCRdb year 2017). Some background on the complete study: According to an earlier analysis of 550 to 700 of the donors, about 179 million T cells yielded 95 million to 140 million unique TCR beta sequences and about 280 Gb of sequence data. HLA typing covered class I and class II loci at four-digit resolution. All discovery cohort repertoires had been generated on a single sequencing platform. Because of strong linkage in the cohort, roughly five DR-DQ haplotypes were treated as single units for association and clustering. A later genetic analysis took genome-wide SNP genotypes for about 65% of the roughly 670 donors and used that subset as a discovery cohort. Along with the approximately 700-subject first cohort, a separate validation cohort of 120 different subjects was used. In a later analysis, previously published TCR beta repertoires from roughly 710 donors were re-analyzed and high-resolution HLA genotyping was added so that TCR occurrence patterns could be studied. An early release that covered about 600 HLA-typed donors contained approximately 300 gigabases of sequencing data and approximately 85 million unique TCR sequences. Alongside the repertoire data, information on donor age, sex, ethnicity and CMV serostatus was compiled. Using immunosequencing, the study profiled T cell repertoires from 500 to 800 subjects and related those repertoires to cytomegalovirus serostatus. The number of typed donors differed by locus: about 629-630 for A, B, C, DRB1 and DQB1; about 520 for DQA1; around 580 for DPA1; and 400 to 480 for DPB1. An earlier analysis of a few hundred of the donors applied high-throughput TCR beta sequencing to assess whether each TCR beta V gene segment acted as functional or pseudogenic. Of the roughly 400 genotyped donors, over 70% fell in the genetic ancestry cluster associated with self-reported Caucasian donors. Rather than drawing on any new phenotypic data, the later analysis identified candidate immune exposures from TCR beta sequences and the way those sequences occurred across donors. High-throughput TCR immunosequencing, statistical association of individual TCRs with disease status, and machine learning were combined to predict cytomegalovirus infection status. The study was designed to test whether signatures of past pathogen exposure could be identified by cataloging public T cell receptors. On average, roughly 250,000 unique TCR beta nucleotide sequences were sequenced per donor among a few hundred genotyped donors of the cohort, with around 19% of those sequences being non-productive.

In total, fewer than 750 healthy bone marrow donors made up the cohort. At the time of sampling, all cohort members were nominally healthy, though unrecorded immune exposures were likely present. The donor was CMV seronegative and was included in the group of a few hundred seronegative cohort members. A peripheral blood sample was collected from each donor, and TCR beta sequencing was performed on peripheral blood mononuclear cells. Genomic DNA was extracted from the blood cell samples with the Qiagen DNeasy Blood Extraction Kit. The paper as a whole reports these results and caveats: In an earlier analysis of about 540 of the donors, most TCR beta V segments were observed in productive rearrangements about 87% or about 30% of the time, broadly matching IMGT annotations. According to a later analysis, TCR association rates differed among HLA loci, with DRB1 alleles showing the most associated TCRs and HLA-C alleles showing the fewest. A further reported finding was that TCR beta sequences accurately predicted the HLA-A and HLA-B alleles for most subjects in the first cohort. Presence/absence analyses assumed roughly uniform sequencing depth across donors, an assumption that may not hold. Immune exposure information for the cohort was limited to CMV serostatus. Across donors, most TCR sequences were observed very rarely, whereas some public TCRs were present in many individuals. Correlated functional status among segregating V segments might reflect linkage disequilibrium, but an unknown experimental factor could not be ruled out. A later analysis reported that several top co-occurrence clusters appeared linked to parvovirus B19, influenza, CMV and Epstein-Barr virus. Some IMGT-functional V segments, including TRBV6-2 and TRBV6-3, could not be told apart with the 87-base-pair reads, so those segments were excluded. A few of the identified cytomegalovirus-associated TCR beta chains were confirmed in vitro to be specific for cytomegalovirus antigens. A group of highly shared sequence variants was considered likely to be a technical artifact of the sequencing pipeline. A later genetic analysis associated a missense DCLRE1C variant with V-gene and J-gene trimming of TCR beta chains, and an independent cohort replicated the association. Strong co-occurrence of HLA alleles, especially DR and DQ, made assigning TCR associations to individual alleles difficult. The study listed approximately 150 TCR beta chains as associated with cytomegalovirus. The earlier analysis of some 560 of the donors excluded seventeen rarely observed V segments, including chromosome 9 orphons, because counts were too low. Most CMV-associated TCR beta chains appeared to be HLA-restricted in a later analysis, and the HLA associations seemed to be driven largely by CMV exposure. Because HLA typing was unavailable for some donors at each locus, only the typed subset was used in association tests. The authors suggested that the approach could potentially be generalized to other disease states and immunological phenotypes. The cohort was sequenced for TCR beta chains only, and without alpha or paired-chain data the features that could be detected were limited. At a false discovery rate of 0.05, a later analysis linked 15,000 to 20,000 TCR beta sequences to specific HLA alleles. In a later genetic analysis, fewer N-insertions in productive TCRs were reported among donors in an Asian-associated ancestry cluster than the roughly 700-donor mean. Cytomegalovirus status was reported to be diagnosed by the classifier with high specificity and sensitivity in both the original and validation cohorts. A later analysis found that HLA-associated TCR beta chains were more clonally expanded and had lower generation probabilities than equally common non-associated chains.

Spanning cysteine to phenylalanine, the CDR3 consists of 15 amino acids. The kept DNA is CDR3 alone, 45 bases in frame from the first base. Germline trimming amounts to 5 bases on V and 3 bases on J, with 7 as the count of junction bases outside the gene matches. From the germline V gene, CDR1 is MNHNS and CDR2 is SASEGT. Sequencing was done on a sample of PBMCs. This chain joins TRBV6-1 to TRBJ1-3, with TRBD1 matching 7 junction bases. The receptor was isolated from a man aged 25-40 years in good health and CMV-seronegative. The CDR3 region: CASSLYRGGGNTIYF. The bases read TGTGCCAGCAGTTTATACAGGGGAGGTGGAAACACCATATATTTT.